The 10 T cell receptor beta chains reported below all come from one sample, sequenced in a study of blood T cell repertoires in COVID-19. Clones were read by immunoSEQ multiplex PCR, and TCRdb kept only the in-frame ones, dropping some. The sample has some 45,000 clones; 82% are singletons. The sample consisted of peripheral blood. These receptors originate from a human donor in a cohort sampled during active COVID-19.

This chain joins TRBV5-1 and TRBJ2-1; tentatively, D is TRBD1 (5 bases). V gave up 2 bases and J gave up 4 bases, with 7 bases separating them. The CDR3 is 13 amino acids. Germline lookup yields CDR1 SGHRS and CDR2 YFSETQ. In DNA, the CDR3 is TGCGCCAGCAGCTTACAGGAGTACAATGAGCAGTTCTTC. Amino acid sequence: CASSLQEYNEQFF.

The gene calls are TRBV6-6 and TRBJ2-7; 8 nucleotides line up with TRBD2. Germline V gene lookup returns CDR1 MNHNY and CDR2 SVGAGI (reference sequence). The CDR3 has 16 residues. The trim removed 6 bases at V and 2 bases at J, leaving 12 bases unmatched. The CDR3 reads CASRLLGAGATYEQYF. DNA for the CDR3: TGTGCCAGCAGGCTACTCGGAGCGGGAGCAACCTACGAGCAGTACTTC.

The chain has TRBV29-1 and TRBJ2-3; 7 bases are shared with TRBD2. There are 14 residues in the CDR3. Germline V lookup: CDR1 SQVTM, CDR2 ANQGSEA. The V segment lost 6 bases and the J segment 0 bases; nucleotides outside the gene matches: 6. The CDR3 reads CSVGRAASTDTQYF. In nucleotides, the CDR3 is TGCAGCGTGGGGAGGGCAGCTAGCACAGATACGCAGTATTTT.

This chain joins TRBV18 and TRBJ2-3, with 8 bases that match TRBD1. Germline V gene data show CDR1 as KGHSH and CDR2 as LQKENI. CDR3 length: 14 residues. The ends lost 3 bases at V and 6 bases at J; junction bases unmatched: 5. The CDR3 DNA sequence: TGTGCCAGCTCACCGACAGGGGAGGCTGATACGCAGTATTTT. Its protein product is CASSPTGEADTQYF.

The J gene is TRBJ2-5, the V gene TRBV5-4, with TRBD2 matching over 8 bases. The ends lost 3 bases at V and 4 bases at J; junction bases unmatched: 8. Germline-derived CDR1 and CDR2 are SGHNT and YYREEE (reference sequence). The CDR3 has 15 residues. This CDR3 reads CASSSEAGEAETQYF. As DNA, the CDR3 is TGTGCCAGCAGCTCGGAAGCGGGAGAGGCAGAGACCCAGTACTTC. The complete variable domain, with remaining parts taken from reference TRBV5-4 and TRBJ2-5, reads ETGVTQSPTHLIKTRGQQVTLRCSSQSGHNTVSWYQQALGQGPQFIFQYYREEENGRGNFPPRFSGLQFPNYSSELNVNALELDDSALYLCASSSEAGEAETQYFGPGTRLLVL.

The chain is built from TRBV27 and TRBJ1-5, with D perhaps TRBD1 (5 bases). CDR1 is MNHEY, CDR2 SMNVEV, per germline (reference sequence). Trimming removed 4 bases from V and 4 bases from J, with 14 bases in between. CDR3 length equals 15 residues. The CDR3, as DNA: TGTGCCAGCAGTTCCAGGGCTCGAGTTAATCAGCCCCAGCATTTT. Translation gives CASSSRARVNQPQHF.

This clone has just one count. The V gene is TRBV2, the J gene TRBJ2-7; 7 nucleotides align to TRBD1. The ends lost 6 bases at V and 9 bases at J; junction bases unmatched: 8. The CDR3 runs 12 residues. In germline, CDR1 is SNHLY, CDR2 FYNNEI. The CDR3 sequence is CASSGDSQGQYF. In nucleotides, the CDR3 is TGTGCCAGCAGCGGGGACAGTCAGGGGCAGTACTTC.

The chain joins TRBV18 to TRBJ2-1, with D hard to call. The germline V and J ends were trimmed by 0 bases and 7 bases, with 10 bases remaining between them. Germline V gene sequence: CDR1 KGHSH, CDR2 LQKENI. The CDR3 extends over 14 amino acids. The CDR3 DNA reads as TGTGCCAGCTCACCACCCTCTAACGGGAATGAGCAGTTCTTC. Translated, it gives CASSPPSNGNEQFF.

A few counts support this clone. The CDR3 loop reads CASSEGGRGGEKLFF. DNA of the CDR3: TGTGCCAGCAGTGAAGGGGGGCGCGGTGGGGAAAAACTGTTTTTT. The gene calls are TRBV2 and TRBJ1-4, with D maybe TRBD1 (6 bases). Germline loops: CDR1 SNHLY, CDR2 FYNNEI. CDR3 length equals 15 residues. The V end was cut by 1 base, the J end by 8 bases, with 14 bases between.

The chain has TRBV28 and TRBJ2-5, with 14 bases fitting TRBD2. V lost 1 base and J lost 6; bases outside the gene matches: 4. The CDR3 sequence is 16 residues long. Germline assignment: CDR1 MDHEN and CDR2 SYDVKM. The CDR3: CASSLFGTSGSKTQYF. The CDR3 DNA reads TGTGCCAGCAGTTTATTCGGGACTAGCGGGAGTAAGACCCAGTACTTC.